These 19 T cell receptor beta chains were all obtained from the same sample, sequenced in a study of shared clonotypes between healthy human individuals. The table came from immunoSEQ multiplex PCR; TCRdb's copy has only in-frame clones and leaves some out. The data show some 1,600,000 clones, 98% seen once. The sequenced sample was naive CD4+ T cells sorted from blood. Subset: CD45RA+ positively selected. Every receptor here comes from a young man in good health.

This chain connects TRBV28 to TRBJ1-5; D unclear. Germline lookup yields CDR1 MDHEN and CDR2 SYDVKM. The CDR3 spans 15 residues. Deletions cut 10 bases from V and 2 bases from J, with 18 bases between. The CDR3 bases are TGTGCCACTCGTTCAAGATGGGTGCGCAATCAGCCCCAGCATTTT. This codes for CATRSRWVRNQPQHF.

The rearrangement uses TRBV5-1 and TRBJ2-2, with TRBD1 matching over 8 bases. The CDR3 runs to 14 residues. The germline V gene encodes CDR1 SGHRS and CDR2 YFSETQ. V dropped 4 bases and J dropped 4; count of bases not matched to a gene: 3. In DNA form, the CDR3 reads TGCGCCAGCAGCCCAGGGGGCCTCACCGGGGAGCTGTTTTTT. This sequence encodes CASSPGGLTGELFF.

The rearrangement uses TRBV27 and TRBJ2-3; a possible D gene is TRBD2 (7 bases). The CDR3 extends over 14 amino acids. CDR1 is MNHEY and CDR2 is SMNVEV in the germline V gene (reference sequence). Trimming removed 2 bases at V and 5 bases at J, with 11 bases between. CDR3 DNA sequence: TGTGCCAGCAGTTTACACAGGGAGGGAGATACGCAGTATTTT. Protein product: CASSLHREGDTQYF.

The chain uses TRBV18 and TRBJ1-5; possibly TRBD1 for D (5 bases). The CDR3 has 15 residues. V dropped 1 base and J dropped 1 base, with 8 bases sitting between them. CDR1 is KGHSH, CDR2 LQKENI, per germline. CDR3 DNA: TGTGCCAGCTCACCACTGGGGGTAAGCAATCAGCCCCAGCATTTT. It translates to CASSPLGVSNQPQHF.

V is TRBV5-6 and J is TRBJ1-4; the D is unclear. CDR3 length: 15 residues. Deletions cut 4 bases from V and 4 bases from J, with 14 bases between. In germline, CDR1 is SGHDT, CDR2 YYEEEE. DNA for the CDR3: TGTGCCAGCAGCCTATCAGACGGGGTTAATGAAAAACTGTTTTTT. Protein sequence: CASSLSDGVNEKLFF.

This clone was observed a few times. CDR3 coding DNA: TGTGCCAGCAGCTTGAGACAGTTCTCTGAAGCTTTCTTT. Protein: CASSLRQFSEAFF. The chain couples TRBV7-3 to TRBJ1-1, with D possibly TRBD1 on 5 matching bases. This CDR3 has 13 residues. Germline-derived CDR1 and CDR2 are SGHTA and FQGTGA. V dropped 3 bases and J dropped 6 bases, with 11 bases sitting between them.

The rearrangement uses TRBV27 and TRBJ2-7, with 8 positions matching TRBD2. The CDR3 loop spans 14 amino acids. The germline CDR1 and CDR2 sequences are MNHEY and SMNVEV (reference sequence). V trimming: 2 bases; J trimming: 6 bases; junction bases outside the gene matches: 6. The CDR3 is CASSLPGTSREQYF. The CDR3 DNA sequence: TGTGCCAGCAGTTTACCTGGGACTAGTCGCGAGCAGTACTTC.

The genes are TRBV4-2 and TRBJ2-6; D is perhaps TRBD2 (6 bases). The V and J ends lost 4 bases and 1 base respectively, with 14 bases between them. The CDR3 has 17 residues. From germline, CDR1 is LGHNA and CDR2 YNFKEQ. The CDR3 spells CASSPGTSESGANVLTF. The CDR3 nucleotides are TGTGCCAGCAGCCCCGGGACTTCCGAATCTGGGGCCAACGTCCTGACTTTC.

This chain links TRBV14 with TRBJ2-7; maybe TRBD2 (6 bases). Deletions cut 1 base from V and 2 bases from J, with 9 bases between. The CDR3 is made up of 14 amino acids. Per germline, CDR1 SGHDN and CDR2 FVKESK. The CDR3 DNA reads as TGTGCCAGCAGCCAAGCGACTAGGCCCTACGAGCAGTACTTC. Its protein product is CASSQATRPYEQYF.

The V and J genes are TRBV27 and TRBJ2-3; possibly TRBD2 for D (6 bases). Deletions cut 5 bases from V and 2 bases from J, with 14 bases between. The germline CDR1 and CDR2 sequences are MNHEY and SMNVEV (reference sequence). The CDR3 is 15 amino acids. CDR3 sequence (DNA): TGTGCCAGCAGTGGAGGGATAAGTCCCACAGATACGCAGTATTTT. It encodes CASSGGISPTDTQYF.

The chain recombines TRBV5-5 with TRBJ2-1; TRBD2 aligns across 13 bases. Germline values: CDR1 SGHKS, CDR2 YYEKEE (reference sequence). V gave up 4 bases and J gave up 12 bases; unmatched junction bases: 7. The CDR3 totals 14 residues. CDR3 protein: CASSAGLAGAGQFF. The CDR3 DNA follows: TGTGCCAGCAGCGCCGGACTAGCGGGAGCAGGGCAGTTCTTC.

This clone was observed a few times. The V and J genes are TRBV28 and TRBJ1-1; tentative D call: TRBD1 (6 bases). V was trimmed by 6 bases and J by 7 bases, leaving 6 bases between them. The germline gives CDR1 MDHEN, CDR2 SYDVKM. The CDR3 consists of 10 residues. The CDR3 nucleotides read TGTGCCAGCAGGGACAGTGAAGCTTTCTTT. Protein product: CASRDSEAFF.

CDR3 sequence (DNA): TGTGCCAGCAGTTTCGGACTAGATACGCAGTATTTT. Translation gives CASSFGLDTQYF. This chain joins TRBV2 and TRBJ2-3; D may be TRBD2 (5 bases). CDR3 length: 12 amino acids. Germline loops: CDR1 SNHLY, CDR2 FYNNEI. Trimming left V 5 bases short and J 5 bases short, with 8 bases between.

This rearrangement joins TRBV9 to TRBJ1-4, with D uncertain. V was pared by 0 bases and J by 6 bases, with 15 bases between. CDR3 length: 16 amino acids. Germline loops: CDR1 SGDLS, CDR2 YYNGEE. CDR3 nucleotide sequence: TGTGCCAGCAGCGTAGATCTAGGGTCAGCTGATGAAAAACTGTTTTTT. This translates into CASSVDLGSADEKLFF. The variable domain in full, completed from reference TRBV9 and TRBJ1-4, reads DSGVTQTPKHLITATGQRVTLRCSPRSGDLSVYWYQQSLDQGLQFLIQYYNGEERAKGNILERFSAQQFPDLHSELNLSSLELGDSALYFCASSVDLGSADEKLFFGSGTQLSVL.

The rearrangement joins TRBV11-3 to TRBJ2-2, with unresolved D. The CDR3 runs 15 residues. Between the trimmed V and J ends, which lost 1 base and 6 bases, there was a span of 12 bases. Germline V lookup: CDR1 SGHNT, CDR2 YENEEA. CDR3 loop: CASSLALASPGELFF. The CDR3 DNA reads as TGTGCCAGCAGCTTAGCCCTCGCTAGTCCCGGGGAGCTGTTTTTT.

The genes are TRBV18 and TRBJ2-7, with a tentative D call TRBD1 (5 bases). The CDR3 runs 13 residues. Germline loops: CDR1 KGHSH, CDR2 LQKENI. V lost 3 bases to trimming and J lost 6 bases, with 12 bases between them. The CDR3: CASSPDMIGEQYF. CDR3 DNA sequence: TGTGCCAGCTCACCGGACATGATAGGCGAGCAGTACTTC.

The chain is built from TRBV6-1 and TRBJ1-5; a possible D gene is TRBD1 (5 bases). CDR1 is MNHNS, CDR2 SASEGT, per germline. This CDR3 comprises 14 residues. The ends were cut back, 4 bases at V and 0 bases at J, with 7 bases in the middle. This CDR3 reads CASSGQISNQPQHF. DNA for the CDR3: TGTGCCAGCAGTGGACAGATTAGCAATCAGCCCCAGCATTTT.

The rearrangement uses TRBV5-1 and TRBJ2-7; TRBD2 might be the D (6 bases). Germline assignment: CDR1 SGHRS and CDR2 YFSETQ. V lost 4 bases and J 6 bases, leaving 20 bases between the germline ends. The CDR3 sequence is 15 residues long. This chain's CDR3 is CASSPTGETGREQYF. CDR3 DNA sequence: TGCGCCAGCAGCCCTACGGGGGAAACAGGACGCGAGCAGTACTTC.

The J gene is TRBJ2-1, the V gene TRBV5-4; D may be TRBD2 (6 bases). In germline, CDR1 is SGHNT, CDR2 YYREEE (reference sequence). This CDR3 region has 13 residues. CDR3 bases: TGTGTAAAGGGGACTCGCTCCTACAATGAGCAGTTCTTC. Protein: CVKGTRSYNEQFF.